Below are 24 T cell receptor beta chains sequenced from a single sample in a study of blood T cell repertoires in COVID-19. TCRdb's table, derived via immunoSEQ multiplex PCR, lists solely in-frame clones and lacks some. The sample yields more than 250,000 clones, roughly 88% seen once. The sequenced sample was PBMCs or T cells enriched from blood (not recorded which). Receptor source: a middle-aged woman with acute COVID-19.

The rearrangement uses TRBV29-1 and TRBJ1-3, with D possibly being TRBD1 (5 bases). Germline V gene lookup returns CDR1 SQVTM and CDR2 ANQGSEA. CDR3 length: 13 amino acids. Trimming took off 7 bases at V and 0 bases at J, with 10 bases between the two ends. The CDR3 here is CSAGGGSGNTIYF. Written as DNA, the CDR3 is TGCAGCGCCGGGGGGGGCTCTGGAAACACCATATATTTT.

This rearrangement joins TRBV10-1 to TRBJ2-7; 10 bases align to TRBD1. CDR1 and CDR2 from the germline V gene are WNHNN and SYGVQD (reference sequence). V trimming: 5 bases; J trimming: 6 bases; junction bases outside the gene matches: 7. There are 14 residues in the CDR3. This CDR3 reads CASSPGQGSIEQYF. The CDR3 DNA reads as TGCGCCAGCAGTCCGGGACAGGGGTCCATCGAGCAGTACTTC.

The V and J genes are TRBV5-4 and TRBJ1-2, with 7 bases aligning to TRBD1. The CDR3 runs 13 residues. Germline-derived CDR1 and CDR2 are SGHNT and YYREEE (reference sequence). The V segment lost 3 bases and the J segment 9 bases; nucleotides outside the gene matches: 8. The DNA for the CDR3 is TGTGCCAGCAGCTGGGGACAGACCTTGAGCTACACCTTC. Amino acid sequence: CASSWGQTLSYTF.

The CDR3 loop reads CASSFEITEAFF. The DNA of the CDR3 is TGTGCCAGCAGTTTTGAGATCACTGAAGCTTTCTTT. The rearrangement uses TRBV12-3 or TRBV12-4 and TRBJ1-1; D not resolved. The CDR3 totals 12 residues. The V and J ends lost 3 bases and 4 bases respectively, with 6 bases between them.

The rearrangement uses TRBV24-1 and TRBJ1-2; 12 nucleotides line up with TRBD1. Germline V gene lookup returns CDR1 KGHDR and CDR2 SFDVKD. With 3 bases clipped from V and 3 bases from J, the junction kept 4 bases outside the gene matches. The length of the CDR3 is 16 residues. As DNA, the CDR3 is TGTGCCACCAGTGATCGGGACAGGGGGCGCGACTATGGCTACACCTTC. It translates to CATSDRDRGRDYGYTF.

The chain recombines TRBV30 with TRBJ1-6, with D maybe TRBD1 (6 bases). V lost 0 bases and J lost 2, with 20 bases in between. Germline-derived CDR1 and CDR2 are GTSNPN and SVGIG (reference sequence). This CDR3 has 19 residues. CDR3 nucleotides: TGTGCCTGGAGTGTAGGATGGATGGGACAATACCCCTATAATTCACCCCTCCACTTT. It specifies CAWSVGWMGQYPYNSPLHF.

V and J are TRBV23-1 and TRBJ1-1; D unresolved. TRBV23-1 is classed as an ORF, of uncertain function. V lost 8 bases, J lost 3 bases, and 22 bases lay in between. The CDR3 has 16 residues. The CDR3 DNA reads as TGCGCCAGCTTGGTCGCACAAGGCGACTACTACACTGAAGCTTTCTTT. Its protein product is CASLVAQGDYYTEAFF.

The rearrangement uses TRBV27 and TRBJ1-6; D is possibly TRBD1 (6 bases). Per the germline V gene, CDR1 is MNHEY and CDR2 is SMNVEV (reference sequence). V shed 5 bases and J shed 5 bases, with 13 bases lying between them. CDR3 length: 15 amino acids. The DNA for the CDR3 is TGTGCCAGCAGTCCCCGGACAGCAAATAATTCACCCCTCCACTTT. The encoded protein is CASSPRTANNSPLHF.

This rearrangement joins TRBV3-1 (or the pseudogene TRBV3-2) to TRBJ1-2, with 8 nucleotides matching TRBD1. The CDR3 sequence is 15 residues long. The J segment lost 5 bases and the V segment lost 1 base, leaving 6 bases of the junction unmatched. CDR1 LGHDT and CDR2 YNNKEL come from the germline V gene (reference sequence). The CDR3 here is CASSQGPGGMYGYTF. CDR3 nucleotides: TGTGCCAGCAGCCAAGGTCCAGGGGGCATGTATGGCTACACCTTC.

This sequence joins TRBV28 and TRBJ2-7, with D tentatively TRBD2 (5 bases). Trimming left V 3 bases short and J 3 bases short, with 12 bases between. This CDR3 has 14 residues. The germline gives CDR1 MDHEN, CDR2 SYDVKM. The CDR3 here is CASSFPGSIYEQYF. The DNA for the CDR3 is TGTGCCAGCAGTTTTCCGGGGAGCATCTACGAGCAGTACTTC.

DNA for the CDR3: TGTGCCATCAGTGAACCACCGACCGACAGGATTACTAACTATGGCTACACCTTC. This codes for CAISEPPTDRITNYGYTF. The chain is built from TRBV10-3 and TRBJ1-2, with D possibly TRBD1 on 6 matching bases. This CDR3 contains 18 residues. Trimming shortened V by 3 bases and J by 0 bases, and 20 bases separated the two germline ends. Germline CDR1 and CDR2: ENHRY and SYGVKD.

The chain recombines TRBV24-1 with TRBJ2-5, with TRBD1 matching 9 bases. Germline CDR1 reads KGHDR; CDR2 reads SFDVKD. This CDR3 spans 18 amino acids. The J segment lost 5 bases and the V segment lost 4 bases, leaving 16 bases of the junction unmatched. CDR3 nucleotide sequence: TGTGCCACCAGTGACCCCCGTCGAACGACAGGGGGGCGGGAGACCCAGTACTTC. Translated, it gives CATSDPRRTTGGRETQYF.

The chain uses TRBV7-8 and TRBJ1-5; D gene uncertain. Germline V CDR1 and CDR2: SGHVS, FQNEAQ. Between the trimmed V and J ends, which lost 3 bases and 0 bases, there was a span of 12 bases. The CDR3 runs to 16 residues. The CDR3 nucleotides are TGTGCCAGCAGCTTGAACGTACTGTTTAGCAATCAGCCCCAGCATTTT. Amino acids: CASSLNVLFSNQPQHF. Full variable domain (rest looked up from reference TRBV7-8 and TRBJ1-5): GAGVSQSPRYKVAKRGQDVALRCDPISGHVSLFWYQQALGQGPEFLTYFQNEAQLDKSGLPSDRFFAERPEGSVSTLKIQRTQQEDSAVYLCASSLNVLFSNQPQHFGDGTRLSIL.

The chain carries TRBV4-3 and TRBJ2-3, with TRBD2 matching over 10 bases. V was pared by 0 bases and J by 4 bases, with 10 bases of the junction left unmatched. The CDR3 totals 18 residues. The germline CDR1 and CDR2 sequences are LGHNA and YSLEER. CDR3 bases: TGCGCCAGCAGCCAAGATTCGTCCCTAGCGGGAGAAGCAGATACGCAGTATTTT. Its protein is CASSQDSSLAGEADTQYF.

The J gene is TRBJ2-3, the V gene TRBV5-5; the D gene is possibly TRBD1 (7 bases). V lost 0 bases and J 6 bases, leaving 17 bases between the germline ends. Germline CDR1 is SGHKS and CDR2 is YYEKEE (reference sequence). The CDR3 totals 16 residues. CDR3 DNA sequence: TGTGCCAGCAGCTTGGCCGACAGGGACTTTGTGGATACGCAGTATTTT. Protein sequence: CASSLADRDFVDTQYF.

This clone has more than one count but fewer than ten. The chain links TRBV3-1 (or the pseudogene TRBV3-2) to TRBJ1-2; D remains unclear. Trimming shortened V by 4 bases and J by 6 bases, and 12 bases separated the two germline ends. Germline lookup yields CDR1 LGHDT and CDR2 YNNKEL (reference sequence). There are 13 residues in the CDR3. The CDR3 region is CASSRSGADGYTF. CDR3 DNA: TGTGCCAGCAGCCGAAGTGGTGCGGATGGCTACACCTTC.

The J gene is TRBJ1-2, the V gene TRBV24-1; maybe TRBD1 (5 bases). Per germline, CDR1 KGHDR and CDR2 SFDVKD. CDR3 length equals 15 residues. V was pared by 3 bases and J by 3 bases, with 13 bases between. This CDR3 is CATSDEAKGDYGYTF. The DNA of the CDR3 is TGTGCCACCAGTGATGAAGCAAAAGGGGACTATGGCTACACCTTC.

Only one count was recorded for this clone. This rearrangement joins TRBV11-2 to TRBJ2-7; perhaps TRBD2 as D (6 bases). Germline assignment: CDR1 SGHAT and CDR2 FQNNGV. The CDR3 spans 15 residues. Trimming left V 5 bases short and J 0 bases short, with 14 bases between. DNA of the CDR3: TGTGCCAGCAGCGTGGGACTGAGGGTCTCCTACGAGCAGTACGTC. It encodes CASSVGLRVSYEQYV.

This clone was recorded only once. This chain uses TRBV6-6 with TRBJ2-1; D might be TRBD1 (5 bases). The CDR3 length is 14 residues. CDR1 is MNHNY, CDR2 SVGAGI, per germline (reference sequence). V dropped 7 bases and J dropped 0 bases, with 10 bases sitting between them. In DNA form, the CDR3 reads TGTGCCAGCAAGGGGTTGAGCTCCTACAATGAGCAGTTCTTC. It is translated as CASKGLSSYNEQFF.

This clone has only a few counts. This chain links TRBV24-1 with TRBJ2-7, with 11 bases lining up with TRBD2. The germline CDR1 and CDR2 sequences are KGHDR and SFDVKD. Losses at the gene ends were 0 bases for V and 2 bases for J; bases not matched to a gene: 20. The CDR3 extends over 22 amino acids. DNA of the CDR3: TGTGCCACCAGTGATTTGCAGTATGCATGGCTAGCGGGAGGCGGTGGGGCCTACGAGCAGTACGTC. Residues: CATSDLQYAWLAGGGGAYEQYV.

This clone came up a few times. This chain joins TRBV7-3 and TRBJ2-1, with D perhaps matching TRBD2 (5 bases). This CDR3 region has 16 residues. Germline lookup yields CDR1 SGHTA and CDR2 FQGTGA. V dropped 1 base and J dropped 0 bases, with 10 bases sitting between them. In DNA form, the CDR3 reads TGTGCCAGCAGCTTAAATAGTGGAGGCTCCTACAATGAGCAGTTCTTC. It is translated as CASSLNSGGSYNEQFF.

This chain connects TRBV27 to TRBJ2-6, with unresolved D. CDR3 length equals 17 residues. V was pared by 1 base and J by 2 bases, with 12 bases between. From germline, CDR1 is MNHEY and CDR2 SMNVEV (reference sequence). The CDR3 DNA reads as TGTGCCAGCAGTTTATACCAGGTCCCCCCTGGGGCCAACGTCCTGACTTTC. It translates to CASSLYQVPPGANVLTF.

The chain employs TRBV4-3 and TRBJ2-1; perhaps TRBD2 as D (5 bases). CDR3 length: 15 amino acids. V shed 0 bases and J shed 2 bases, with 8 bases lying between them. Germline V gene sequence: CDR1 LGHNA, CDR2 YSLEER. The CDR3 loop reads CASSQDSRAYNEQFF. The CDR3 DNA follows: TGCGCCAGCAGCCAAGACTCGCGGGCCTACAATGAGCAGTTCTTC.

This sequence joins TRBV5-6 and TRBJ1-1; 8 nucleotides line up with TRBD1. V lost 0 bases and J lost 5; bases outside the gene matches: 6. This CDR3 has 15 residues. CDR1 is SGHDT, CDR2 YYEEEE, per germline. The CDR3 loop reads CASSLAWTGPTEAFF. CDR3 DNA: TGTGCCAGCAGCTTGGCCTGGACAGGGCCAACTGAAGCTTTCTTT.